The T cell receptor (beta chain) under discussion was sequenced for a study of cytomegalovirus exposure and HLA in healthy donors. The CDR3 length is 17 residues. Germline CDR1 SGDLS, CDR2 YYNGEE. The ends were cut back, 4 bases at V and 4 bases at J, with 21 bases in the middle. PCR involved 60 Vbeta and 13 Jbeta primers. Clones were read by immunoSEQ multiplex PCR, and TCRdb kept only the in-frame ones, dropping some. The sample lists 150,000 to 180,000 clones; roughly 84% were seen once. Sequencing input: PBMCs. The V and J genes are TRBV9 and TRBJ1-3; perhaps TRBD1 as D (5 bases). The receptor comes from a woman aged 18-29 years in good health and CMV-seronegative. For the CDR3, the DNA is TGTGCCAGCAGCTTCTCCCCCCAGGGAAGCCAAGGAAACACCATATATTTT. Amino acid sequence: CASSFSPQGSQGNTIYF.